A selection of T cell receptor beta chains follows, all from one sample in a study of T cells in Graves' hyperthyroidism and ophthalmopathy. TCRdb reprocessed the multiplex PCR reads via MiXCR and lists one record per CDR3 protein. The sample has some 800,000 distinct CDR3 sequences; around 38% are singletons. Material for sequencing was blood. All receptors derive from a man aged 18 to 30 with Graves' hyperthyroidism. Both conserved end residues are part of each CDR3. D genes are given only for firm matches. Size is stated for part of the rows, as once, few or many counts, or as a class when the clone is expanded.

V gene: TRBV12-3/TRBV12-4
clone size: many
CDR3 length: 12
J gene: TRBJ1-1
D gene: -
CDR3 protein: CASSLGVTEAFF
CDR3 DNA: TGTGCCAGCAGCTTAGGTGTCACTGAAGCTTTCTTT

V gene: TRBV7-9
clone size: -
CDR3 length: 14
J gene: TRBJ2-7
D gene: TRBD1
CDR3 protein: CASSLKWDRYEQYF
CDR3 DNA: TGTGCCAGCAGTCTTAAGTGGGACAGATACGAGCAGTACTTC

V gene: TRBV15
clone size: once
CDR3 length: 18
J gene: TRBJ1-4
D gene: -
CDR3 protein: CATSRAQRELATNEKLFF
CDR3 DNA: TGTGCCACCAGCAGAGCCCAGCGGGAGTTGGCAACTAATGAAAAACTGTTTTTT

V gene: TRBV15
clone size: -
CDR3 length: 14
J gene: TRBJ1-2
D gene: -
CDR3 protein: CATSRVAAGPGYTF
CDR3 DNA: TGTGCCACCAGCAGAGTCGCCGCGGGCCCTGGCTACACCTTC

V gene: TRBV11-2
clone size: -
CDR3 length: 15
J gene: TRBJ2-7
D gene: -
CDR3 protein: CASSLVQGKPYEQYF
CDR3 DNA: TGTGCCAGCAGCTTAGTCCAGGGGAAGCCCTACGAGCAGTACTTC

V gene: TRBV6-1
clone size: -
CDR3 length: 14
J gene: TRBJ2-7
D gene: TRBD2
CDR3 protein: CASRASGKGYEQYF
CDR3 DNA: TGTGCCAGCAGAGCTAGCGGGAAAGGATACGAGCAGTACTTC

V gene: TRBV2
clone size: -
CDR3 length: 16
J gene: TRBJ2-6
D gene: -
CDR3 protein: CASSYTPGSGANVLTF
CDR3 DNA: TGTGCCAGCAGTTATACCCCGGGCTCTGGGGCCAACGTCCTGACTTTC

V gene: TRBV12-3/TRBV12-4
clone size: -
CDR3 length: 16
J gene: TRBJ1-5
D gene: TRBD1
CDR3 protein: CASSSGTGVGNQPQHF
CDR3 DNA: TGTGCCAGCAGTTCCGGGACAGGGGTCGGCAATCAGCCCCAGCATTTT

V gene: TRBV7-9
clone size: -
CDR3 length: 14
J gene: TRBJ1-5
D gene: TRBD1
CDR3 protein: CASSHGTAHQPQHF
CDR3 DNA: TGTGCCAGCAGCCACGGGACAGCCCATCAGCCCCAGCATTTT

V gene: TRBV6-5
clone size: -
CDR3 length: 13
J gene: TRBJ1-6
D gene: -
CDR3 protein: CASSWTPNSPLHF
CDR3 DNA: TGTGCCAGCAGCTGGACACCTAATTCACCCCTCCACTTT

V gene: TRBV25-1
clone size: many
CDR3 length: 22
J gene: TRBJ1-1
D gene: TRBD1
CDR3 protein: CASSDFDHYSRTGGEMNTEAFF
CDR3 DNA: TGTGCCAGCAGTGACTTCGACCACTACTCTCGGACAGGGGGCGAGATGAACACTGAAGCTTTCTTT

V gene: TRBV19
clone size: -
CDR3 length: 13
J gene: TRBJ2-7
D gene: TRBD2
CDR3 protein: CASSRLASYEQYF
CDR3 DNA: TGTGCCAGTAGTAGACTAGCTTCCTACGAGCAGTACTTC

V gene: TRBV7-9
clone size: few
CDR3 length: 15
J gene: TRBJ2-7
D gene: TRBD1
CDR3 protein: CASSSRDREAYEQYF
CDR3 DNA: TGTGCCAGCAGCTCGAGGGACAGGGAGGCATACGAGCAGTACTTC

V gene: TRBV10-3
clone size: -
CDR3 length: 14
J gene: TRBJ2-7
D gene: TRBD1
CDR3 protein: CATGTGATSYEQYF
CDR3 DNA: TGTGCCACCGGGACAGGGGCAACATCCTACGAGCAGTACTTC

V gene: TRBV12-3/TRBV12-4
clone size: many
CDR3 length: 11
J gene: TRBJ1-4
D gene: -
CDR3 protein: CASSLEGRLFF
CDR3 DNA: TGTGCCAGCAGTTTGGAGGGGAGACTGTTTTTT

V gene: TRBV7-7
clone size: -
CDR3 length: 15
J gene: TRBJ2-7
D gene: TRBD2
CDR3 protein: CASSLSGPGGDEQYF
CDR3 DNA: TGTGCTAGCAGCTTAAGTGGGCCGGGGGGAGACGAGCAGTACTTC

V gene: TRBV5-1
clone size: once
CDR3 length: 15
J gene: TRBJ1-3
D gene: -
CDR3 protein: CASSLVGATGNTIYF
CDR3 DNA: TGTGCCAGCAGCTTGGTGGGCGCGACTGGAAACACCATATATTTT

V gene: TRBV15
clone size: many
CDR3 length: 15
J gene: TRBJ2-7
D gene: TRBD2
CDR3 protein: CATSRDQGLAYEQYF
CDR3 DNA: TGTGCCACCAGCAGAGATCAGGGACTAGCCTACGAGCAGTACTTC

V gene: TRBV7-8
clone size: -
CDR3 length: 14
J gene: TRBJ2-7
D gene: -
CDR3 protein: CASSLDPLTYEQYF
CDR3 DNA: TGTGCCAGCAGCTTAGATCCCCTAACCTACGAGCAGTACTTC

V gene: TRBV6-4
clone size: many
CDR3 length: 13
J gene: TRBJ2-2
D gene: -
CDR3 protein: CASSEGATGELFF
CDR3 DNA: TGTGCCAGCAGTGAGGGGGCCACCGGGGAGCTGTTTTTT

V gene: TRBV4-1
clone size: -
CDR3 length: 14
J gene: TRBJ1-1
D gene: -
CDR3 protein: CASSPGSRDTEAFF
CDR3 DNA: TGCGCCAGCAGCCCCGGGAGCCGTGACACTGAAGCTTTCTTT

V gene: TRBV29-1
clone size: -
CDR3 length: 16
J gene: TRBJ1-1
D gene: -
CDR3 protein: CSVEDGERGWGTEAFF
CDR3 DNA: TGCAGCGTTGAAGATGGAGAAAGGGGGTGGGGCACTGAAGCTTTCTTT

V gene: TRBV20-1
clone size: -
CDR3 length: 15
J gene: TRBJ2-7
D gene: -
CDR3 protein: CSARDSSTYTYEQYF
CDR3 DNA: TGCAGTGCTAGAGACTCCTCGACGTATACCTACGAGCAGTACTTC

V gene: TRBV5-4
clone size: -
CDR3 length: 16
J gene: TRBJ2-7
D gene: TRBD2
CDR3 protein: CASSLSGGRGNGEQYF
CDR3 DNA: TGTGCCAGCAGCTTGAGCGGAGGGCGGGGGAATGGCGAGCAGTACTTC

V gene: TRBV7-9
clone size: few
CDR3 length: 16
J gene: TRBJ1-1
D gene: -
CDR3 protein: CASSLVRDRRYTEAFF
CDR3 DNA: TGTGCCAGCAGCTTAGTTCGGGACCGACGTTACACTGAAGCTTTCTTT

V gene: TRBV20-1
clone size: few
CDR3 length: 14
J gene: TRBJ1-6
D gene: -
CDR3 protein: CSASDTLDNSPLHF
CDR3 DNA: TGCAGTGCTAGCGACACACTTGATAATTCACCCCTCCACTTT

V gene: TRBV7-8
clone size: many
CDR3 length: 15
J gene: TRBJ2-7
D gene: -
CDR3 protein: CASSLGGRGSYEQYF
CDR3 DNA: TGTGCCAGCAGCTTAGGAGGTAGGGGCTCCTACGAGCAGTACTTC

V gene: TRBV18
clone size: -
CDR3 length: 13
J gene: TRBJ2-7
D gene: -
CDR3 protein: CASSPPLGPEQYF
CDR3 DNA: TGTGCCAGCTCACCACCACTAGGTCCCGAGCAGTACTTC

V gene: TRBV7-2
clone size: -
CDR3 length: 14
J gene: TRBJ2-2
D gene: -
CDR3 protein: CAKPTALGTGELFF
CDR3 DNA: TGTGCCAAACCGACAGCTTTGGGCACCGGGGAGCTGTTTTTT

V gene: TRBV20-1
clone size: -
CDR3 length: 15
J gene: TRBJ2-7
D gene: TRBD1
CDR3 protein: CSARDPQGAGYEQYF
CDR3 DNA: TGCAGTGCTAGAGATCCTCAGGGGGCGGGCTACGAGCAGTACTTC

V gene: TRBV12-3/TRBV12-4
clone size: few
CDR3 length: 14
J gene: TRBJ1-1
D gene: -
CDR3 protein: CASSSDTLGTEAFF
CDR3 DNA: TGTGCCAGCAGTTCAGACACCCTGGGCACTGAAGCTTTCTTT

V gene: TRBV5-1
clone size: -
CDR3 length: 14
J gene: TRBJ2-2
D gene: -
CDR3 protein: CASSLIRHTGELFF
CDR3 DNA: TGCGCCAGCAGCTTGATCAGGCACACCGGGGAGCTGTTTTTT

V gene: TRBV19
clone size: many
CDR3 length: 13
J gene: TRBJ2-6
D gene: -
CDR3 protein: CASQQSGANVLTF
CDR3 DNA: TGTGCCAGCCAACAGTCTGGGGCCAACGTCCTGACTTTC

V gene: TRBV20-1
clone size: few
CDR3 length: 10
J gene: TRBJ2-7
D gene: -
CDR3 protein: CSALFGEQYF
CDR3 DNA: TGCAGTGCTCTCTTTGGGGAGCAGTACTTC

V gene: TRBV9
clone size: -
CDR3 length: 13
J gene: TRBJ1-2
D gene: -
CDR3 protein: CASSVEKEEGCTF
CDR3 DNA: TGTGCCAGCAGCGTAGAAAAGGAAGAAGGCTGCACCTTC

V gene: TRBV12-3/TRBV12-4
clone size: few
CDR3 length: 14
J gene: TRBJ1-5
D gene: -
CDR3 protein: CASYPGGSGQPQHF
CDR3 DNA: TGTGCCAGCTATCCCGGGGGCTCGGGGCAGCCCCAGCATTTT

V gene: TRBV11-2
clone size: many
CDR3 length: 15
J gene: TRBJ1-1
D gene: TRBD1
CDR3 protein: CASSPRQGVQTEAFF
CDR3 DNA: TGTGCCAGCAGCCCCAGACAGGGGGTTCAGACTGAAGCTTTCTTT

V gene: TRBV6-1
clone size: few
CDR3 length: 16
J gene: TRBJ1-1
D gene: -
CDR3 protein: CASSRTLTRKDTEAFF
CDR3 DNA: TGTGCCAGCAGTCGAACTTTGACAAGGAAGGACACTGAAGCTTTCTTT

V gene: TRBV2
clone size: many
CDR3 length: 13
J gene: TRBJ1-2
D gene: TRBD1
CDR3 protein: CAKDRGVNYGYTF
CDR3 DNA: TGTGCCAAAGACAGGGGTGTGAACTATGGCTACACCTTC

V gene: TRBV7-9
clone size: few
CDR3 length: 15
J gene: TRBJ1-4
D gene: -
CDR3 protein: CASSQTAGLDEKLFF
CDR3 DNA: TGTGCCAGCAGCCAGACGGCAGGGTTGGATGAAAAACTGTTTTTT

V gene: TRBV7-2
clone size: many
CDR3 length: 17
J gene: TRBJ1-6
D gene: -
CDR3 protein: CASSLEMGDVGNSPLHF
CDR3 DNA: TGTGCCAGCAGCTTAGAGATGGGGGATGTAGGGAATTCACCCCTCCACTTT

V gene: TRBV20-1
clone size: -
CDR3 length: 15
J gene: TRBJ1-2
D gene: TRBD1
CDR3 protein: CSALRSGTGNYGYTF
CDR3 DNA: TGCAGTGCCTTACGATCTGGGACAGGGAACTATGGCTACACCTTC

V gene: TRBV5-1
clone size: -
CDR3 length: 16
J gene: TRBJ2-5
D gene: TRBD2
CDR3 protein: CASRTGEGPGQETQYF
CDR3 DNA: TGCGCCAGCCGCACGGGGGAGGGGCCAGGGCAAGAGACCCAGTACTTC

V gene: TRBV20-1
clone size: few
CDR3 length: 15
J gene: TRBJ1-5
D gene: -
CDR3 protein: CSATRVGQLNQPQHF
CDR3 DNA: TGCAGTGCGACTCGCGTGGGGCAGCTGAATCAGCCCCAGCATTTT

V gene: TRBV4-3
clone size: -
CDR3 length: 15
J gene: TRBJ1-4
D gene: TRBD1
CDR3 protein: CASSQPTGNYEKLFF
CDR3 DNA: TGCGCCAGCAGCCAGCCGACAGGGAATTATGAAAAACTGTTTTTT

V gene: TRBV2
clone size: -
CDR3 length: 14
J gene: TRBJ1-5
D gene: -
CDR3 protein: CASSSLNSNQSQHF
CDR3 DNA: TGTGCCAGCAGTTCCCTTAATAGCAATCAGTCCCAGCATTTT

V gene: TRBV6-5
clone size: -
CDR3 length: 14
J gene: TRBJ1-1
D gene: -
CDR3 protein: CASSYEYGDTEAFF
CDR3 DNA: TGTGCCAGCAGTTACGAATACGGGGACACTGAAGCTTTCTTT

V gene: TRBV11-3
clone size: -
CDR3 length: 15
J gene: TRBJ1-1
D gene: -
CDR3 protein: CASSPGGVVRTEAFF
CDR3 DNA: TGTGCCAGCAGCCCAGGAGGGGTGGTTCGAACTGAAGCTTTCTTT

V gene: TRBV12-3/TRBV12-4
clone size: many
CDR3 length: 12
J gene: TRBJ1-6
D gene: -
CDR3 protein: CASGTPDSPLHF
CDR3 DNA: TGTGCCAGTGGGACACCCGATTCACCCCTCCACTTT

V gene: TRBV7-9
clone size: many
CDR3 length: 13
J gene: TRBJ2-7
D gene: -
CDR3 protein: CATSGVDTYEQYF
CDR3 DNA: TGTGCCACCTCTGGGGTGGACACCTACGAGCAGTACTTC

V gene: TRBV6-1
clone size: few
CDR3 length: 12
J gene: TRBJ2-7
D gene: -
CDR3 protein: CASSRSSHEQYF
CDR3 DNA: TGTGCCAGCAGTAGGAGCAGCCACGAGCAGTACTTC

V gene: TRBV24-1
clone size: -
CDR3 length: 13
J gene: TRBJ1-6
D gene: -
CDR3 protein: CATRAQLLSPLHF
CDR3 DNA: TGTGCCACCCGGGCGCAGCTCCTATCACCCCTCCACTTT

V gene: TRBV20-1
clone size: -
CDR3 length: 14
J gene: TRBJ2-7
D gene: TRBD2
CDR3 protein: CSAIELAGGYEQYF
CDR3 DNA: TGCAGTGCTATCGAGCTAGCGGGAGGCTACGAGCAGTACTTC

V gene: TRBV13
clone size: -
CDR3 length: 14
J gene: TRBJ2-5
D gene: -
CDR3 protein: CASSLEADQETQYF
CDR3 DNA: TGTGCCAGCAGCTTAGAGGCAGATCAAGAGACCCAGTACTTC

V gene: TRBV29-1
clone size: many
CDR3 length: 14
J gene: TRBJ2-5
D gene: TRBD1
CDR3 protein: CSVGRGRIQETQYF
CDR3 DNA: TGCAGCGTTGGCAGGGGGCGAATCCAAGAGACCCAGTACTTC

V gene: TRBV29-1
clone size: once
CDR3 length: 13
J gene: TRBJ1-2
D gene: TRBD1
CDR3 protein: CGARDSPNYGYTF
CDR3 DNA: TGCGGCGCGCGGGACAGCCCTAACTATGGCTACACCTTC

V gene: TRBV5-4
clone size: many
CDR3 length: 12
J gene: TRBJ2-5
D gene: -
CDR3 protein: CASSSDSETQYF
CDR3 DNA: TGTGCCAGCAGCTCTGACTCGGAGACCCAGTACTTC

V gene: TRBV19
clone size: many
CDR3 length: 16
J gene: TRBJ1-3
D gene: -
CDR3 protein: CASSMGSYFSGNTIYF
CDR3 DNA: TGTGCCAGTAGTATGGGGAGCTACTTCTCTGGAAACACCATATATTTT

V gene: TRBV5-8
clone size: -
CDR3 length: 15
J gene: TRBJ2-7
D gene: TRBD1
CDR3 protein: CASSAPGTGAYEQYF
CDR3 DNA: TGTGCCAGCAGCGCGCCCGGGACAGGGGCCTACGAGCAGTACTTC